These 14 T cell receptor beta chains came from one sample sequenced in a study of blood T cells in healthy people across ages. Through a sample-barcoded 5' primer and a J-beta primer mix, a second PCR was run for about 7 to 12 cycles. TCRdb re-called the 5' RACE reads through MiXCR, storing one row per CDR3 protein. Of fewer than 900,000 distinct CDR3 sequences in the sample, around 48% were seen once. Sequencing was carried out using blood. These receptor sequences come from a woman in her sixties in good health.

This chain links TRBV20-1 with TRBJ2-1; tentatively, D is TRBD1 (6 bases). The CDR3 totals 12 residues. The V and J ends lost 6 bases and 6 bases respectively, with 12 bases between them. CDR1 and CDR2 from the germline V gene are DFQATT and SNEGSKA (reference sequence). The CDR3: CSAVRGANEQFF. The CDR3, as DNA: TGCAGTGCCGTCAGGGGTGCCAATGAGCAGTTCTTC.

The chain is built from TRBV20-1 and TRBJ2-1; D not certain. The CDR3 has 14 residues. The germline V gene has CDR1 DFQATT and CDR2 SNEGSKA (reference sequence). Trimming removed 6 bases from V and 6 bases from J, with 18 bases in between. CDR3 protein: CSASPISSPNEQFF. The CDR3 DNA is TGCAGTGCATCCCCGATTAGCAGTCCCAATGAGCAGTTCTTC.

This clonotype was counted only a few times. J is TRBJ2-3 and V is TRBV2; the D gene is possibly TRBD2 (5 bases). The CDR3 totals 14 residues. The germline CDR1 and CDR2 sequences are SNHLY and FYNNEI. The V gene lost 9 bases and the J gene lost 1 base, with 14 bases spanning the gap. CDR3 nucleotide sequence: TGTGCCAGTACTAGGTTTTATGGCACAGATACGCAGTATTTT. Amino acids: CASTRFYGTDTQYF.

The chain carries TRBV24-1 and TRBJ2-5, with D possibly matching TRBD1 (5 bases). The germline CDR1 and CDR2 sequences are KGHDR and SFDVKD. V lost 9 bases and J 5 bases, leaving 12 bases between the germline ends. There are 12 residues in the CDR3. The CDR3 spells CATGASGETQYF. CDR3 sequence (DNA): TGTGCCACCGGGGCTAGTGGCGAGACCCAGTACTTC.

This chain connects TRBV16 to TRBJ2-7; D gene unclear. The V end lost 0 bases, the J end lost 4 bases, and 10 bases lay between the germline ends. Per germline, CDR1 KGHSY and CDR2 FQNENV. The CDR3 is 14 amino acids. The CDR3 loop reads CASSQSATQYEQYF. For the CDR3, the DNA is TGTGCCAGCAGCCAATCAGCAACCCAATACGAGCAGTACTTC.

This clonotype was detected only a few times. This rearrangement joins TRBV15 to TRBJ2-5; D uncertain. The CDR3 has 12 amino acids. V dropped 0 bases and J dropped 7 bases, with 6 bases sitting between them. Germline values: CDR1 LNHNV, CDR2 YYDKDF (reference sequence). The DNA of the CDR3 is TGTGCCACCAGCAGAGAATCCGGGACCCAGTACTTC. Translation: CATSRESGTQYF.

This clonotype was seen a handful of times. The gene calls are TRBV5-6 and TRBJ1-1; no clear D. The CDR3 has 13 amino acids. Germline CDR1 reads SGHDT; CDR2 reads YYEEEE. Trimming stripped 2 bases from V and 3 bases from J, with 8 bases between. The CDR3 region is CASSFVSDTEAFF. In DNA, the CDR3 is TGTGCCAGCAGCTTTGTTTCTGACACTGAAGCTTTCTTT.

A few counts support this clonotype. The chain couples TRBV27 to TRBJ2-6; no clear D. The CDR3 runs to 14 residues. Deletions cut 4 bases from V and 1 base from J, with 5 bases between. CDR1 is MNHEY, CDR2 SMNVEV, per germline (reference sequence). In nucleotides, the CDR3 is TGTGCCAGCAGTTGGGGTTCTGGGGCCAACGTCCTGACTTTC. This gives the protein CASSWGSGANVLTF.

The rearrangement links TRBV4-3 to TRBJ1-1, with 7 bases aligning to TRBD1. Germline loops: CDR1 LGHNA, CDR2 YSLEER. V was clipped by 3 bases and J by 3 bases; unmatched bases: 4. CDR3 length: 14 amino acids. The CDR3 reads CASSQTGKHTEAFF. CDR3 bases: TGCGCCAGCAGCCAGACAGGGAAGCACACTGAAGCTTTCTTT.

The rearrangement links TRBV6-5 to TRBJ2-7; unclear D gene. The J call may be wrong; the DNA end is better matched by TRBJ2-5. The CDR3 spans 14 residues. Germline V gives CDR1 MNHEY, CDR2 SVGAGI. CDR3 amino acids: CASSYSRGRGTQYF. Written as DNA, the CDR3 is TGTGCCAGCAGTTACTCGAGAGGCCGCGGGACCCAGTACTTC.

This chain links TRBV7-6 with TRBJ2-7; no firm D call. The V gene lost 0 bases and the J gene lost 4 bases, with 7 bases spanning the gap. The CDR3 has 13 residues. CDR1 SGHVS and CDR2 FNYEAQ come from the germline V gene. The CDR3 coding sequence is TGTGCCAGCAGCTTAGCTTTCCAATACGAGCAGTACTTC. Amino acid sequence: CASSLAFQYEQYF.

In regard to this clonotype: Since no conserved phenylalanine or tryptophan closes the CDR3, a read error is the likely cause. The V gene is TRBV7-2, the J gene TRBJ2-1; the D gene is possibly TRBD1 (7 bases). The CDR3 consists of 14 residues. Germline CDR1 is SGHTA and CDR2 is FQGNSA. Trimming shortened V by 5 bases and J by 5 bases, and 13 bases separated the two germline ends. CDR3 protein: CASSQLRGDNEQFL. The CDR3 nucleotides read TGTGCCAGCAGCCAACTCAGGGGGGACAATGAGCAGTTCTTA.

The V call is TRBV5-1, the J call TRBJ1-2, with TRBD1 as a possible D gene (5 bases). The germline V and J ends were trimmed by 4 bases and 3 bases, with 13 bases remaining between them. Germline V CDR1 and CDR2: SGHRS, YFSETQ. The CDR3 contains 14 residues. CDR3 coding DNA: TGCGCCAGCAGCCTGGGGGGACCGGACTATGGCTACACCTTC. Amino acids: CASSLGGPDYGYTF. The full variable domain, with the rest looked up from reference TRBV5-1 and TRBJ1-2, is KAGVTQTPRYLIKTRGQQVTLSCSPISGHRSVSWYQQTPGQGLQFLFEYFSETQRNKGNFPGRFSGRQFSNSRSEMNVSTLELGDSALYLCASSLGGPDYGYTFGSGTRLTVV.

The chain links TRBV10-3 to TRBJ2-3; D possibly matches TRBD1 or TRBD2 (5 bases each). CDR3 size: 13 residues. The germline V and J ends were trimmed by 9 bases and 8 bases, with 18 bases remaining between them. Germline V gene data show CDR1 as ENHRY and CDR2 as SYGVKD. CDR3 amino acids: CAMNTGSGATQYF. Written as DNA, the CDR3 is TGTGCCATGAATACGGGGTCCGGGGCTACGCAGTATTTT.